The clone carrying this T cell receptor beta chain is a singleton in its sample. This entry belongs to a study of blood T cell repertoires in COVID-19. Study context: Donors in the United States, Italy and Spain gave samples during acute or convalescent COVID-19. Nucleic acid was either cDNA or gDNA, and it came from T cells, B-cell-depleted T cells, or PBMCs.

Original data processing: Amplified reference gene primers provided the basis for estimating nucleated cell counts. The assay was immunoSEQ multiplex PCR, and TCRdb's table has in-frame clones only and misses some. D and trimming come from the DNA, and the V and J calls and clone size come from that table. There are about 25,000 clones in the sample; approximately 80% occur only once, and over 20% lies in the top ten. V gave up 2 bases and J gave up 3 bases; unmatched junction bases: 0. The germline V gene encodes CDR1 MNHEY and CDR2 SVGAGI. The length of the CDR3 is 13 residues. The genes are TRBV6-5 and TRBJ2-7; TRBD2 aligns across 8 bases. This receptor was obtained from a human donor in a cohort sampled during active COVID-19. The sequenced material came from peripheral blood. CDR3 loop: CASSYAGGYEQYF. The CDR3 DNA reads as TGTGCCAGCAGTTACGCGGGGGGCTACGAGCAGTACTTC.